This T cell receptor beta chain was obtained from a study of T cells in Graves' hyperthyroidism and ophthalmopathy. Study results and caveats: A model using 13 V-J features told ophthalmopathy apart from stable hyperthyroidism.

To note about this clonotype: What it binds is not known.

Cells are PBMCs isolated from roughly 9.3 ml of fresh blood. Regions amplified from RNA transcripts were the TCR beta CDR3 regions. HTBI primers were used for first-round RT-PCR of the TCR CDR3. MiXCR was run by TCRdb on the multiplex PCR reads, yielding one entry per CDR3 protein. Of some 510,000 distinct CDR3 sequences detected, roughly 20% appear once; the ten largest clones hold more than 25%. After removal of 5 bases from V and 7 bases from J, the junction contained 11 bases not matched to a gene. The CDR3 extends over 14 amino acids. Germline CDR1 reads SEHNR; CDR2 reads FQNEAQ (reference sequence).

This sequence was found in a man aged 18 to 30 with Graves' hyperthyroidism. Material for sequencing was blood. The chain combines TRBV7-9 with TRBJ2-7, with 7 bases identical to TRBD2. The CDR3 DNA is TGTGCCAGCAGCCCCCCTAGCGGCCAGCCGGAGCAGTACTTC. Its translation is CASSPPSGQPEQYF. Together with reference TRBV7-9 and TRBJ2-7, the CDR3 gives the full variable domain: DTGVSQNPRHKITKRGQNVTFRCDPISEHNRLYWYRQTLGQGPEFLTYFQNEAQLEKSRLLSDRFSAERPKGSFSTLEIQRTEQGDSAMYLCASSPPSGQPEQYFGPGTRLTVT.